This T cell receptor (beta chain) was retrieved from a study of blood T cell repertoires in COVID-19. Study background: From the United States, Italy and Spain came samples of acute and convalescent COVID-19.

Sequenced by immunoSEQ multiplex PCR; TCRdb stores in-frame clones only, minus some. The data hold 130,000 to 150,000 clones, with approximately 87% observed a single time. Germline values: CDR1 SGHTA, CDR2 FQGNSA. Trimming cost V 5 bases and J 2 bases; bases outside gene matches: 5. This CDR3 comprises 14 residues. The source of this sequence is a woman aged 25 to 39 with acute COVID-19. What was sequenced was PBMCs or T cells enriched from blood (not recorded which). The chain uses TRBV7-2 and TRBJ1-2; 7 bases line up with TRBD1. The CDR3 is CASSLGTENYGYTF. The CDR3 nucleotides are TGTGCCAGCAGCCTCGGGACAGAAAACTATGGCTACACCTTC. The full variable domain, with the rest looked up from reference TRBV7-2 and TRBJ1-2, is GAGVSQSPSNKVTEKGKDVELRCDPISGHTALYWYRQSLGQGLEFLIYFQGNSAPDKSGLPSDRFSAERTGGSVSTLTIQRTQQEDSAVYLCASSLGTENYGYTFGSGTRLTVV.